Listed below are T cell receptor beta chains from one sample, sequenced in a study of shared clonotypes between healthy human individuals. This table comes from immunoSEQ multiplex PCR, and its TCRdb copy is limited to in-frame clones, with some not included. The sample lists more than 550,000 clones, 90% occurring once. Sequenced: memory CD8+ T cells from PBMCs. Receptors were obtained from a man younger than 35 in good health. Some clones in this sample may be carry-over from other donors' samples. Each CDR3 is given with its conserved first and last residue. A D gene is named only where the DNA matches it firmly. Only some rows state a clone size, as once, few, many or a class for expanded clones.

clone size: NA
J gene: TRBJ1-1
V gene: TRBV5-6
D gene: NA
CDR3 DNA: TGTGCCAGCAGCCAGACAAGAACGTTGAACACTGAAGCTTTCTTT
CDR3 protein: CASSQTRTLNTEAFF

clone size: NA
J gene: TRBJ2-7
V gene: TRBV6-1
D gene: NA
CDR3 DNA: TGTGCCAGCATACCGGGTCCACAGATCTACGAGCAGTACTTC
CDR3 protein: CASIPGPQIYEQYF

clone size: NA
J gene: TRBJ2-1
V gene: TRBV9
D gene: NA
CDR3 DNA: TGTGCCAGCAGCCCTTCGCTCCCTTCCTACAATGAGCAGTTCTTC
CDR3 protein: CASSPSLPSYNEQFF

clone size: NA
J gene: TRBJ2-3
V gene: TRBV2
D gene: NA
CDR3 DNA: TGTGCCAGCAGGTCGGGAGTGAGCACAGATACGCAGTATTTT
CDR3 protein: CASRSGVSTDTQYF

clone size: NA
J gene: TRBJ2-1
V gene: TRBV19
D gene: NA
CDR3 DNA: TGTGCCAGTAGTAGCAGGGGTACCTACAATGAGCAGTTCTTC
CDR3 protein: CASSSRGTYNEQFF

clone size: few
J gene: TRBJ1-2
V gene: TRBV2
D gene: NA
CDR3 DNA: TGTGCCAGCAGTGGTCGGGAATACGGAGGCTACACCTTC
CDR3 protein: CASSGREYGGYTF

clone size: NA
J gene: TRBJ2-3
V gene: TRBV5-4
D gene: NA
CDR3 DNA: TGTGCCAGCAGCTCGTCCGATACGCAGTATTTT
CDR3 protein: CASSSSDTQYF

clone size: NA
J gene: TRBJ1-6
V gene: TRBV27
D gene: NA
CDR3 DNA: TGTGCCAGCAGTCCCGCCGGGACCACCTATAATTCACCCCTCCACTTT
CDR3 protein: CASSPAGTTYNSPLHF

clone size: few
J gene: TRBJ1-1
V gene: TRBV29-1
D gene: TRBD1
CDR3 DNA: TGCAGCGTCCCCCAGACAGGGTTGAACACTGAAGCTTTCTTT
CDR3 protein: CSVPQTGLNTEAFF

clone size: NA
J gene: TRBJ2-7
V gene: TRBV19
D gene: NA
CDR3 DNA: TGTGCCAGTAGTATAGCCCCCGGGACCTACGAGCAGTACTTC
CDR3 protein: CASSIAPGTYEQYF

clone size: once
J gene: TRBJ2-1
V gene: TRBV27
D gene: NA
CDR3 DNA: TGTGCCAGCAGTTTATTTTGGGAACCATCCAATGAGCAGTTCTTC
CDR3 protein: CASSLFWEPSNEQFF

clone size: NA
J gene: TRBJ2-1
V gene: TRBV28
D gene: TRBD2
CDR3 DNA: TGTGCCAGCACTTTGGGGCGGGAGGGATGGACCTACAATGAGCAGTTCTTC
CDR3 protein: CASTLGREGWTYNEQFF

clone size: NA
J gene: TRBJ1-1
V gene: TRBV27
D gene: NA
CDR3 DNA: TGTGCCAGCAGTTTGTTCTCGAACACTGAAGCTTTCTTT
CDR3 protein: CASSLFSNTEAFF

clone size: NA
J gene: TRBJ1-1
V gene: TRBV19
D gene: TRBD1
CDR3 DNA: TGTGCCAGTAGTATATGGGACAGGGGCACTGAAGCTTTCTTT
CDR3 protein: CASSIWDRGTEAFF

clone size: NA
J gene: TRBJ2-5
V gene: TRBV28
D gene: TRBD1
CDR3 DNA: TGTGCCAGCAGTCAGAATGACAGGGAGGAGACCCAGTACTTC
CDR3 protein: CASSQNDREETQYF

clone size: few
J gene: TRBJ2-7
V gene: TRBV6-5
D gene: TRBD2
CDR3 DNA: TGTGCCAGCAGTTACGGGACTAGCGGGAGTTACGAGCAGTACTTC
CDR3 protein: CASSYGTSGSYEQYF